This is a list of T cell receptor beta chains from one sample in a study of T-cell memory formation after mild COVID-19. TCRdb passed the 5' RACE reads through MiXCR, listing each CDR3 protein once. The repertoire has about 250,000 distinct CDR3 sequences, approximately 16% of them found once; the top ten carry roughly 3.6%. What was sequenced was PBMCs or a T cell subset sorted from them (not recorded which). The receptors come from a man between 18 and 35 years old who had mild COVID-19 (a few samples of this study predate the infection). Cell type and time point are not known. Both conserved end residues are part of each CDR3. Each record gives: CDR3 protein, CDR3 DNA, D gene, J gene, V gene, clone size. A D gene is named only where the DNA matches it firmly. Some rows have no size entry. The others give once, few or many, or a class for an expanded clone.

cdr3_aa: CASSQDRAPEIYTQYF
cdr3_nt: TGTGCCAGCAGCCAAGATAGGGCTCCAGAAATATATACGCAGTATTTT
d_call: NA
j_call: TRBJ2-3
v_call: TRBV3-1
clone_size: NA

cdr3_aa: CANYNEQFF
cdr3_nt: TGTGCCAATTACAATGAGCAGTTCTTC
d_call: NA
j_call: TRBJ2-1
v_call: TRBV2
clone_size: NA

cdr3_aa: CATSSYSPSQGTDTQYF
cdr3_nt: TGTGCCACCAGCAGCTACTCTCCTAGCCAAGGCACAGATACGCAGTATTTT
d_call: NA
j_call: TRBJ2-3
v_call: TRBV15
clone_size: NA

cdr3_aa: CASSTGQTDTQYF
cdr3_nt: TGTGCCAGCAGTACGGGACAGACAGATACGCAGTATTTT
d_call: TRBD1
j_call: TRBJ2-3
v_call: TRBV2
clone_size: few

cdr3_aa: CASSLAAMLIGQNQETQYF
cdr3_nt: TGTGCTAGCAGCTTAGCGGCGATGCTTATCGGACAGAACCAAGAGACCCAGTACTTC
d_call: NA
j_call: TRBJ2-5
v_call: TRBV7-7
clone_size: NA

cdr3_aa: CASSFWDARRGEQETQYF
cdr3_nt: TGTGCCAGCAGCTTCTGGGACGCTAGACGGGGGGAACAAGAGACCCAGTACTTC
d_call: TRBD2
j_call: TRBJ2-5
v_call: TRBV7-2
clone_size: few

cdr3_aa: CASSPTDKGGYTF
cdr3_nt: TGTGCCAGCAGCCCGACCGACAAAGGAGGCTACACCTTC
d_call: NA
j_call: TRBJ1-2
v_call: TRBV7-6
clone_size: few

cdr3_aa: CASSFSRDTQYF
cdr3_nt: TGTGCCAGCAGCTTTTCCCGCGATACGCAGTATTTT
d_call: NA
j_call: TRBJ2-3
v_call: TRBV11-2
clone_size: many

cdr3_aa: CASSSSYRVEQFF
cdr3_nt: TGTGCCAGCAGCTCCTCCTACAGGGTTGAGCAGTTCTTC
d_call: NA
j_call: TRBJ2-1
v_call: TRBV7-2
clone_size: few

cdr3_aa: CASSQQGALTGELFF
cdr3_nt: TGCGCCAGCAGCCAGCAGGGGGCCCTCACCGGGGAGCTGTTTTTT
d_call: TRBD1
j_call: TRBJ2-2
v_call: TRBV5-1
clone_size: few

cdr3_aa: CASSLKGANEKLFF
cdr3_nt: TGTGCCAGCAGTTTGAAGGGGGCTAATGAAAAACTGTTTTTT
d_call: NA
j_call: TRBJ1-4
v_call: TRBV12-3/TRBV12-4
clone_size: NA

cdr3_aa: CASSQDRGTPYEQYF
cdr3_nt: TGCGCCAGCAGCCAAGATCGAGGCACCCCCTACGAGCAGTACTTC
d_call: NA
j_call: TRBJ2-7
v_call: TRBV4-1
clone_size: few

cdr3_aa: CASSSQEGGTGGYTF
cdr3_nt: TGCGCCAGCAGCTCACAGGAGGGGGGCACAGGTGGCTACACCTTC
d_call: NA
j_call: TRBJ1-2
v_call: TRBV5-1
clone_size: NA

cdr3_aa: CASNDIPSGTGELFF
cdr3_nt: TGCGCCAGCAACGACATTCCAAGCGGCACCGGGGAGCTGTTTTTT
d_call: NA
j_call: TRBJ2-2
v_call: TRBV5-1
clone_size: few

cdr3_aa: CASQVWGSNYEQYF
cdr3_nt: TGTGCCAGCCAAGTTTGGGGTTCCAACTACGAGCAGTACTTC
d_call: NA
j_call: TRBJ2-7
v_call: TRBV7-9
clone_size: NA

cdr3_aa: CASSLEGLVGETQYF
cdr3_nt: TGCGCCAGCAGCTTGGAAGGGCTAGTCGGGGAGACCCAGTACTTC
d_call: NA
j_call: TRBJ2-5
v_call: TRBV5-1
clone_size: few

cdr3_aa: CASSLASGGYNEQFF
cdr3_nt: TGTGCCAGCAGCTTAGCTAGCGGGGGATACAATGAGCAGTTCTTC
d_call: TRBD2
j_call: TRBJ2-1
v_call: TRBV7-6
clone_size: many

cdr3_aa: CASNPGGALSGNTIYF
cdr3_nt: TGTGCCAGCAACCCAGGCGGGGCCCTCTCTGGAAACACCATATATTTT
d_call: NA
j_call: TRBJ1-3
v_call: TRBV7-2
clone_size: NA

cdr3_aa: CSAGRGLAGVEQFF
cdr3_nt: TGCAGTGCGGGACGCGGACTAGCGGGGGTCGAGCAGTTCTTC
d_call: TRBD2
j_call: TRBJ2-1
v_call: TRBV20-1
clone_size: few

cdr3_aa: CASNGQGGNSPLHF
cdr3_nt: TGTGCCAGCAATGGACAGGGGGGAAATTCACCCCTCCACTTT
d_call: TRBD1
j_call: TRBJ1-6
v_call: TRBV2
clone_size: NA

cdr3_aa: CSARSPVKRETQYF
cdr3_nt: TGCAGTGCTAGATCACCGGTTAAGCGAGAGACCCAGTACTTC
d_call: NA
j_call: TRBJ2-5
v_call: TRBV20-1
clone_size: NA

cdr3_aa: CASSLDRGQNNEQFF
cdr3_nt: TGTGCCAGCAGCCTGGACCGTGGACAGAACAATGAGCAGTTCTTC
d_call: NA
j_call: TRBJ2-1
v_call: TRBV7-2
clone_size: many

cdr3_aa: CASSLGTGEQYF
cdr3_nt: TGTGCCAGCAGCTTAGGTACAGGCGAGCAGTACTTC
d_call: NA
j_call: TRBJ2-7
v_call: TRBV7-6
clone_size: few

cdr3_aa: CASSSGTSPIREQFF
cdr3_nt: TGTGCCAGCAGCTCCGGGACTAGCCCCATTCGTGAGCAGTTCTTC
d_call: TRBD2
j_call: TRBJ2-1
v_call: TRBV5-6
clone_size: NA

cdr3_aa: CASSQDLRSLDTQYF
cdr3_nt: TGCGCCAGCAGCCAAGACCTTAGGAGTTTGGATACGCAGTATTTT
d_call: NA
j_call: TRBJ2-3
v_call: TRBV4-3
clone_size: many

cdr3_aa: CSVRGQDSQPQHF
cdr3_nt: TGCAGCGTCCGCGGACAGGACTCTCAGCCCCAGCATTTT
d_call: TRBD1
j_call: TRBJ1-5
v_call: TRBV29-1
clone_size: NA

cdr3_aa: CASRAGLEGYGYTF
cdr3_nt: TGTGCCAGCAGAGCAGGGTTAGAAGGCTATGGCTACACCTTC
d_call: NA
j_call: TRBJ1-2
v_call: TRBV7-2
clone_size: few

cdr3_aa: CASSQYTEAFF
cdr3_nt: TGTGCCAGCAGCCAATACACTGAAGCTTTCTTT
d_call: NA
j_call: TRBJ1-1
v_call: TRBV7-9
clone_size: many

cdr3_aa: CASSWGGPDTQYF
cdr3_nt: TGTGCCAGCAGTTGGGGGGGCCCAGATACGCAGTATTTT
d_call: NA
j_call: TRBJ2-3
v_call: TRBV6-6
clone_size: many

cdr3_aa: CASSPLGTSRNEQFF
cdr3_nt: TGTGCCAGCAGCCCCCTCGGGACTAGCAGGAATGAGCAGTTCTTC
d_call: TRBD2
j_call: TRBJ2-1
v_call: TRBV12-3/TRBV12-4
clone_size: few

cdr3_aa: CSATGGAGSNQPQHF
cdr3_nt: TGCAGTGCTACAGGGGGCGCTGGGAGCAATCAGCCCCAGCATTTT
d_call: TRBD1
j_call: TRBJ1-5
v_call: TRBV20-1
clone_size: few

cdr3_aa: CASRGLAGVGPDTQYF
cdr3_nt: TGCGCCAGCAGGGGACTAGCGGGGGTAGGCCCAGATACGCAGTATTTT
d_call: TRBD2
j_call: TRBJ2-3
v_call: TRBV10-2
clone_size: NA

cdr3_aa: CGGRRGVGTDTQYF
cdr3_nt: TGCGGCGGCCGCAGGGGCGTTGGAACAGATACGCAGTATTTT
d_call: NA
j_call: TRBJ2-3
v_call: TRBV29-1
clone_size: few

cdr3_aa: CASSLVAGNTIYF
cdr3_nt: TGTGCCAGCAGCTTAGTAGCTGGAAACACCATATATTTT
d_call: NA
j_call: TRBJ1-3
v_call: TRBV11-2
clone_size: NA

cdr3_aa: CSAAQDVDTQYF
cdr3_nt: TGCAGTGCCGCTCAAGACGTAGATACGCAGTATTTT
d_call: NA
j_call: TRBJ2-3
v_call: TRBV20-1
clone_size: few

cdr3_aa: CAWSAQGIGYTF
cdr3_nt: TGTGCCTGGAGTGCCCAGGGAATCGGCTACACCTTC
d_call: NA
j_call: TRBJ1-2
v_call: TRBV30
clone_size: NA

cdr3_aa: CAWSAGPATEAFF
cdr3_nt: TGTGCCTGGAGTGCAGGGCCGGCCACTGAAGCTTTCTTT
d_call: NA
j_call: TRBJ1-1
v_call: TRBV30
clone_size: NA

cdr3_aa: CASSLYGDPGELFF
cdr3_nt: TGCGCCAGCAGCCTATACGGAGACCCCGGGGAGCTGTTTTTT
d_call: NA
j_call: TRBJ2-2
v_call: TRBV5-1
clone_size: NA

cdr3_aa: CASRRTGRAEAFF
cdr3_nt: TGTGCCAGCAGGCGTACAGGGAGAGCTGAAGCTTTCTTT
d_call: NA
j_call: TRBJ1-1
v_call: TRBV12-3/TRBV12-4
clone_size: NA

cdr3_aa: CASSPTWGAYEQFF
cdr3_nt: TGTGCCAGCTCCCCGACTTGGGGGGCCTATGAGCAGTTCTTC
d_call: NA
j_call: TRBJ2-1
v_call: TRBV18
clone_size: NA